This T cell receptor beta chain was identified during a study of T cell responses to AZD1222 COVID-19 vaccine. Study in general: Second-dose recipients at about 4 or about 12 weeks were treated as one pooled group. Findings of the study overall: Vaccine-associated CD4 TCRs ranged over spike, dominating at 160-218 and 743-854.

The CDR3 runs to 14 residues. The V gene's germline CDR1 is SGHAT and CDR2 FQNNGV. The junction had 7 bases not matched to a gene; V was cut back by 2 bases and J by 7 bases. In regard to this clone: Its antigen is as yet unknown.

Method: immunoSEQ multiplex PCR; TCRdb's copy keeps in-frame clones and lacks some. The sample consists of about 97,000 clones, approximately 91% of them appearing once. Material: peripheral blood, obtained on day 0 of AZD1222 vaccination. The rearrangement uses TRBV11-2 and TRBJ1-2, with 7 bases that match TRBD1. This receptor was taken from an adult in good health. The CDR3 here is CASSLSQGPFGYTF. Written as DNA, the CDR3 is TGTGCCAGCAGCTTATCACAGGGGCCCTTTGGCTACACCTTC.